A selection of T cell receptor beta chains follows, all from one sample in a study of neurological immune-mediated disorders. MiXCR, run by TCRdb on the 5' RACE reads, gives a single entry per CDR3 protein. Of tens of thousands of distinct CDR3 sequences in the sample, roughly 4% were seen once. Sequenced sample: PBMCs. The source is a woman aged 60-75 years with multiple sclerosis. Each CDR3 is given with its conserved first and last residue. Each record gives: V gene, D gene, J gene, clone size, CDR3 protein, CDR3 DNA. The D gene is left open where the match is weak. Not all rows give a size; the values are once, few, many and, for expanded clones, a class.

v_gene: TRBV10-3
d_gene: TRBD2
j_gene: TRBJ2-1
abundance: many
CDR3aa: CAISSGASVANEQFF
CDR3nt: TGTGCCATCAGCAGCGGGGCTAGCGTAGCCAATGAGCAGTTCTTC

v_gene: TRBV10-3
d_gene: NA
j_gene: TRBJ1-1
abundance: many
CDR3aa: CAIAREPNTEAFF
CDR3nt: TGTGCCATCGCCAGGGAGCCGAACACTGAAGCTTTCTTT

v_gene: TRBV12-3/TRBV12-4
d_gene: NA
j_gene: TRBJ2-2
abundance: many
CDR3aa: CASSPLGHGELFF
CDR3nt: TGTGCCAGCAGTCCCCTAGGTCACGGGGAGCTGTTTTTT

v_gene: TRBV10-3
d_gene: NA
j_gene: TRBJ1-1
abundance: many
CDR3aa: CAISALTGEEAFF
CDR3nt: TGTGCCATCAGTGCCTTAACCGGGGAAGAAGCTTTCTTT

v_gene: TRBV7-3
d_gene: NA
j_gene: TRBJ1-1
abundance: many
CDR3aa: CASSLSGGENTEAFF
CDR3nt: TGTGCCAGCAGCTTATCGGGGGGAGAGAACACTGAAGCTTTCTTT

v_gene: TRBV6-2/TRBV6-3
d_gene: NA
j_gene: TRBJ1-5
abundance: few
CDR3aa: CASSQYLNGGPNQPQHF
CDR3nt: TGTGCCAGCAGTCAATATTTAAACGGCGGGCCCAATCAGCCCCAGCATTTT

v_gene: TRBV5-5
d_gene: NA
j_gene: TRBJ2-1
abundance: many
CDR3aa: CASKVGGPEQFF
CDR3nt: TGTGCCAGCAAAGTGGGTGGCCCCGAGCAGTTCTTC

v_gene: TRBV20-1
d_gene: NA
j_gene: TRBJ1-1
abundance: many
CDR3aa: CSARVGGTEAFF
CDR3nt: TGCAGTGCTAGAGTGGGTGGGACTGAAGCTTTCTTT

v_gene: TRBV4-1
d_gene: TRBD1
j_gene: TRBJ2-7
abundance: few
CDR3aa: CASSLRRQGRIYEQYF
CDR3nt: TGCGCCAGCAGCCTCCGAAGACAGGGAAGAATTTACGAGCAGTACTTC

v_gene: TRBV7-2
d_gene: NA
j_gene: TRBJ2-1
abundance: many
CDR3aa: CASSPPYDSSSYNEQFF
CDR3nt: TGTGCCAGCAGCCCCCCCTACGACAGCTCCTCCTACAATGAGCAGTTCTTC

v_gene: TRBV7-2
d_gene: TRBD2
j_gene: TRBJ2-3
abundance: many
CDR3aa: CASSPYSSGGAGDTQYF
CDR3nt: TGTGCCAGCAGCCCCTATTCTAGCGGGGGGGCCGGAGATACGCAGTATTTT

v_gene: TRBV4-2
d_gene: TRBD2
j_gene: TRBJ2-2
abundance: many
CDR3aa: CASSQNGGAESTGELFF
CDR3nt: TGTGCCAGCAGCCAGAACGGGGGGGCGGAATCGACCGGGGAGCTGTTTTTT

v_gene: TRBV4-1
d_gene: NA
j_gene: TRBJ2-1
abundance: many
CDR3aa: CASSQRGSGYNEQFF
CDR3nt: TGCGCCAGCAGCCAAAGGGGGTCTGGGTACAATGAGCAGTTCTTC

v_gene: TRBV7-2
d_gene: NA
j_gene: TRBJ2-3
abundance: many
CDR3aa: CASSFLVSTDTQYF
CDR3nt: TGTGCCAGCAGCTTCTTAGTATCCACAGATACGCAGTATTTT

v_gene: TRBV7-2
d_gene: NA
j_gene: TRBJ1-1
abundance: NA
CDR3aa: CASRLFRETEAFF
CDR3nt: TGTGCCAGCAGACTCTTCAGGGAGACTGAAGCTTTCTTT

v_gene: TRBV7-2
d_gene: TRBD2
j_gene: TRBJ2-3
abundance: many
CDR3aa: CASTRGLADDTQYF
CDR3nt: TGTGCCAGCACCAGAGGGCTAGCGGATGATACGCAGTATTTT

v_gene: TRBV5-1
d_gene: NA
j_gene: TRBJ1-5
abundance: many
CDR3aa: CASSPGAGMYSNQPQHF
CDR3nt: TGCGCCAGCAGTCCCGGGGCGGGCATGTATAGCAATCAGCCCCAGCATTTT

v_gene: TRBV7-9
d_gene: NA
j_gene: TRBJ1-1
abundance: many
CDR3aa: CASSLGRNEAFF
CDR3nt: TGTGCCAGCAGCTTAGGCAGGAATGAAGCTTTCTTT

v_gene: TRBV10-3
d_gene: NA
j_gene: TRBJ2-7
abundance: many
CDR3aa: CAISESGTPSSYEQYF
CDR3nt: TGTGCCATCAGTGAGTCTGGGACTCCCAGCTCCTACGAGCAGTACTTC

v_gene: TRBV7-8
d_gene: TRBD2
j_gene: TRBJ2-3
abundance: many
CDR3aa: CASSLQTSGDTQYF
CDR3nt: TGTGCCAGCAGCTTACAAACTAGCGGGGATACGCAGTATTTT

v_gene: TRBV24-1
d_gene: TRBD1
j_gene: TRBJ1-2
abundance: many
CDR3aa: CATSDPGQGDGYTF
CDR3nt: TGTGCCACCAGTGACCCGGGACAGGGCGATGGCTACACCTTC

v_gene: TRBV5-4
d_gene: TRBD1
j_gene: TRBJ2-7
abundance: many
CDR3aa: CASSRDRGEQYF
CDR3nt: TGTGCCAGCAGCCGGGACAGGGGCGAGCAGTACTTC

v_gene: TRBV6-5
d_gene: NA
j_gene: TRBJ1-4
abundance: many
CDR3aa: CASSAGREEKLFF
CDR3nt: TGTGCCAGCAGTGCTGGCCGGGAGGAAAAACTGTTTTTT

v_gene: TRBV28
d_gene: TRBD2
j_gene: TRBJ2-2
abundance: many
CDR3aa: CASSYPGTTSKFPRGELFF
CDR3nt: TGTGCCAGCAGTTACCCCGGGACTACAAGCAAATTCCCCCGAGGGGAGCTGTTTTTT

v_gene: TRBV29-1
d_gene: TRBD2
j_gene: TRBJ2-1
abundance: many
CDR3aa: CSVTTSGEQFF
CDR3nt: TGCAGCGTCACGACTAGCGGAGAGCAGTTCTTC

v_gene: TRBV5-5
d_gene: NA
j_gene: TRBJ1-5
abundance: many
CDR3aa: CASSLGGYQPQHF
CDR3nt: TGTGCCAGCAGCTTAGGAGGATATCAGCCCCAGCATTTT

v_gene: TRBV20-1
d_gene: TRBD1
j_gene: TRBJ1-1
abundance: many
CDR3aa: CSAGRQGTEAFF
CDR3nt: TGCAGTGCGGGAAGACAGGGCACTGAAGCTTTCTTT

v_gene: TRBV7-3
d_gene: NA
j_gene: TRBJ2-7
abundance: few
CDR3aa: CASSLLGGQTEQYF
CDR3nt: TGTGCCAGCAGCTTATTGGGGGGCCAGACCGAGCAGTACTTC

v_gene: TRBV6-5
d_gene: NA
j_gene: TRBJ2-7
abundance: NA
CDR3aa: CASSYGLENEQYF
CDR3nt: TGTGCCAGCAGTTACGGGCTTGAGAACGAGCAGTACTTC

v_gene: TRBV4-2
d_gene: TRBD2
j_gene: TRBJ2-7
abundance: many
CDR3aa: CASSQGRGGTYEQYF
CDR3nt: TGTGCCAGCAGCCAAGGACGGGGGGGTACCTACGAGCAGTACTTC

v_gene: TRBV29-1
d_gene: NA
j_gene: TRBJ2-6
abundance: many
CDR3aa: CSVDPISGANVLTF
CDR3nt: TGCAGCGTTGATCCAATCTCTGGGGCCAACGTCCTGACTTTC

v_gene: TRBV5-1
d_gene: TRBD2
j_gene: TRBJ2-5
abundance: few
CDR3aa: CASSLWRGVSETQYF
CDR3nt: TGCGCCAGCAGCTTGTGGCGGGGGGTATCGGAGACCCAGTACTTC

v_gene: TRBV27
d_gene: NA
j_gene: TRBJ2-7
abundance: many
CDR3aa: CASSWQGHFPYEQYF
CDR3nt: TGTGCCAGCAGTTGGCAGGGACACTTCCCCTACGAGCAGTACTTC

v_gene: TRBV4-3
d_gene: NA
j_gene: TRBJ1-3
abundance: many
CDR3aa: CASSLAGRNTIYF
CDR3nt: TGCGCCAGCAGTCTGGCGGGACGGAACACCATATATTTT

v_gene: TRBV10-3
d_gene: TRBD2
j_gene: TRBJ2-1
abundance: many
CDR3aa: CAISDLGSGEAEQFF
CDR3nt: TGTGCCATCAGTGACTTGGGTAGCGGGGAGGCCGAGCAGTTCTTC

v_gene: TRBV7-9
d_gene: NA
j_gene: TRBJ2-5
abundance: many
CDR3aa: CASLLSNGPETQYF
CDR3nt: TGTGCCAGCCTCCTTTCCAACGGCCCAGAGACCCAGTACTTC

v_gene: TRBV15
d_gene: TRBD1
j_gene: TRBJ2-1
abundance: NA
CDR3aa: CATSRDPAGGYEQFF
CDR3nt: TGTGCCACCAGCAGAGATCCGGCAGGGGGCTATGAGCAGTTCTTC

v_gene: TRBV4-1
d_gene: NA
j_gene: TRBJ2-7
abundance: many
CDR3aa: CASSPGDGTPSYEQYF
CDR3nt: TGCGCCAGCAGCCCCGGGGACGGGACACCCTCCTACGAGCAGTACTTC

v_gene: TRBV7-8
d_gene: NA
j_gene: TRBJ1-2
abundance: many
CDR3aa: CASSVARDWGYTF
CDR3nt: TGTGCCAGCAGCGTAGCCAGGGATTGGGGCTACACCTTC

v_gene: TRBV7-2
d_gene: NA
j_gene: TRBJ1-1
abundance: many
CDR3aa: CASSLWGRESLEAFF
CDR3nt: TGTGCCAGCAGCTTATGGGGCAGGGAAAGTTTAGAAGCTTTCTTT

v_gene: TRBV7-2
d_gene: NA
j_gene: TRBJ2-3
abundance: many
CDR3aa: CASSPTRTATDTQYF
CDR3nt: TGTGCCAGCAGCCCAACTCGGACAGCCACAGATACGCAGTATTTT

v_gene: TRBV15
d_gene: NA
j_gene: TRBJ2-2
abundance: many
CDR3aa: CATSRDLLKNTGELFF
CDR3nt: TGTGCCACCAGCAGAGATCTGCTCAAGAACACCGGGGAGCTGTTTTTT

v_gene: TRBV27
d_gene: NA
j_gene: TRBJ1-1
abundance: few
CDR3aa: CASSLIGRTEAFF
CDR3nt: TGTGCCAGCAGTTTAATAGGGCGCACTGAAGCTTTCTTT

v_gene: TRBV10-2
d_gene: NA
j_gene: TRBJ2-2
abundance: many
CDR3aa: CASSYSGPEVTGELFF
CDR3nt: TGCGCCAGCTCGTACTCCGGGCCCGAGGTCACCGGGGAGCTGTTTTTT

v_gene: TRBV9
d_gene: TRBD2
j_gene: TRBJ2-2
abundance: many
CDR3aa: CASSREDGGGTGELFF
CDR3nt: TGTGCCAGCAGCCGAGAGGACGGGGGGGGAACCGGGGAGCTGTTTTTT

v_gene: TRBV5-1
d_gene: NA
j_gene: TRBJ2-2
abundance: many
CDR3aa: CASSLRGSTGELFF
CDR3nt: TGCGCCAGCAGCTTGCGAGGGTCCACCGGGGAGCTGTTTTTT

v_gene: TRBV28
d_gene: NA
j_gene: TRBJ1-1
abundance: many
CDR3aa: CASSSDPDSTEAFF
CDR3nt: TGTGCCAGCAGTTCCGACCCAGACAGCACTGAAGCTTTCTTT

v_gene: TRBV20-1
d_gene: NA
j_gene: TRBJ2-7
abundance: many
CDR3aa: CSARETYEQYF
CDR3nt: TGCAGTGCTAGGGAGACCTACGAGCAGTACTTC

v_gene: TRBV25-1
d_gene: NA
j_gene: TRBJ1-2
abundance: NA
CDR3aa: CASSPTGGSYGYTF
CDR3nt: TGTGCCAGCAGTCCGACCGGGGGAAGCTATGGCTACACCTTC

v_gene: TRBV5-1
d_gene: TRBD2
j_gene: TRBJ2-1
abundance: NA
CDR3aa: CASSPGTSGTNEQFF
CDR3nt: TGCGCCAGCAGCCCCGGGACTAGCGGGACCAATGAGCAGTTCTTC